This is a list of T cell receptor beta chains from one sample in a study of human T cells and chemical hapten exposure. Using its own MiXCR run on the RACE reads, TCRdb lists one record per CDR3 protein. The profile shows approximately 90,000 distinct CDR3 sequences, roughly 12% of them singletons. The sequencing here drew on whole blood, taken in connection with sensitization to the hapten diphenylcyclopropenone (DPC). Every receptor here comes from a woman between 40 and 55 years old with alopecia areata. Some clones in this sample may be carry-over from other donors' samples. CDR3s include the opening cysteine and the closing phenylalanine or tryptophan. Each record gives: J gene, V gene, clone size, D gene, CDR3 protein, CDR3 DNA. A D gene is named only where the DNA matches it firmly. Rows give clone size only sometimes, using once, few, many, or a class for an expanded clone.

>TRBJ1-4|TRBV11-2|few|-
CASSRFSPNEKLFF
TGTGCCAGCAGCCGCTTTAGCCCTAATGAAAAACTGTTTTTT
>TRBJ2-5|TRBV5-1|many|TRBD1
CASSLGGTGKETQYF
TGCGCCAGCAGCTTGGGCGGGACAGGAAAAGAGACCCAGTACTTC
>TRBJ2-7|TRBV5-6|few|-
CASSLGALRGYEQYF
TGTGCCAGCAGCCTGGGGGCATTGAGAGGCTACGAGCAGTACTTC
>TRBJ2-7|TRBV5-6|few|TRBD1
CASSQRGLPTYEQYF
TGTGCCAGCAGCCAGAGGGGGCTCCCCACCTACGAGCAGTACTTC
>TRBJ1-2|TRBV28|few|-
CASSYRVFGYGYTF
TGTGCCAGCAGTTACAGGGTATTCGGCTATGGCTACACCTTC
>TRBJ2-2|TRBV29-1|few|-
CSGKGDTGELFF
TGCAGCGGCAAGGGAGACACCGGGGAGCTGTTTTTT
>TRBJ2-3|TRBV7-9|many|TRBD1
CASSFQTTGPAQYF
TGTGCCAGCAGCTTCCAGACGACAGGGCCGGCGCAGTATTTT
>TRBJ2-7|TRBV29-1|many|-
CSVEGEPHYEQYF
TGCAGCGTGGAGGGGGAGCCCCACTACGAGCAGTACTTC
>TRBJ1-1|TRBV20-1|many|-
CSAWDTNTEAFF
TGCAGTGCGTGGGACACCAACACTGAAGCTTTCTTT
>TRBJ2-5|TRBV11-2|-|TRBD2
CASSARLAGPLRETQYF
TGTGCCAGCAGCGCAAGACTAGCGGGACCCCTCCGAGAGACCCAGTACTTC
>TRBJ2-7|TRBV27|few|-
CASSLGLIYEQYF
TGTGCCAGCAGTTTAGGACTGATCTACGAGCAGTACTTC
>TRBJ2-3|TRBV18|-|-
CASSPWDNSAMTDTQYF
TGTGCCAGCTCGCCGTGGGACAACTCCGCCATGACAGATACGCAGTATTTT
>TRBJ2-6|TRBV5-6|few|-
CASSFGSGANVLTF
TGTGCCAGCAGCTTTGGCTCTGGGGCCAACGTCCTGACTTTC
>TRBJ1-5|TRBV12-3/TRBV12-4|-|TRBD1
CASSLFDRVGQPQHF
TGTGCCAGCAGTTTATTTGACAGGGTCGGCCAGCCCCAGCATTTT
>TRBJ2-7|TRBV10-3|few|TRBD2
CAIRAGASGLGEQYF
TGTGCCATCAGAGCCGGGGCTAGCGGTTTAGGCGAGCAGTACTTC
>TRBJ2-3|TRBV29-1|-|-
CSIVSTDTQYF
TGCAGCATCGTTAGCACAGATACGCAGTATTTT
>TRBJ1-1|TRBV18|few|-
CASSLDTVTEAFF
TGTGCCAGCTCACTCGACACGGTCACTGAAGCTTTCTTT
>TRBJ2-3|TRBV28|-|TRBD2
CASNSLAGGSDTQYF
TGTGCCAGCAATTCTCTAGCGGGAGGGAGCGATACGCAGTATTTT
>TRBJ1-6|TRBV28|-|TRBD1
CASSFSPTGAISPLHF
TGTGCCAGCAGTTTCTCCCCCACAGGGGCCATTTCACCCCTCCACTTT
>TRBJ2-1|TRBV7-6|many|TRBD2
CASSPGLAGGPGEQFF
TGTGCCAGCAGCCCAGGACTAGCGGGAGGGCCCGGTGAGCAGTTCTTC
>TRBJ1-1|TRBV20-1|few|-
CSARPVAERGGTEAFF
TGCAGTGCTAGGCCGGTGGCAGAAAGGGGGGGCACTGAAGCTTTCTTT
>TRBJ2-7|TRBV5-6|few|TRBD2
CASSFASGSAYEQYF
TGTGCCAGCAGCTTCGCTAGCGGGAGCGCCTACGAGCAGTACTTC
>TRBJ1-6|TRBV7-9|-|-
CASSYISGRHNSPLHF
TGTGCCAGCAGCTATATTTCCGGACGGCATAATTCACCCCTCCACTTT
>TRBJ2-1|TRBV7-3|few|-
CASSLAAQDEQFF
TGTGCCAGCAGCTTAGCAGCACAGGATGAGCAGTTCTTC
>TRBJ2-1|TRBV5-1|-|-
CASTLGQYEQFF
TGCGCCAGCACCCTAGGCCAGTATGAGCAGTTCTTC
>TRBJ2-1|TRBV29-1|few|-
CSVLVLGNKFF
TGCAGCGTTCTGGTATTGGGTAATAAGTTCTTC
>TRBJ1-2|TRBV9|-|-
CASSVSWRLFYGYTF
TGTGCCAGCAGCGTAAGTTGGCGGCTATTCTATGGCTACACCTTC